This T cell receptor (beta chain) emerged from a study of human T cells and chemical hapten exposure. TCRdb re-called the 5' RACE reads through MiXCR, storing one row per CDR3 protein. The sample consists of 110,000 to 150,000 distinct CDR3 sequences, 4.1% of them appearing once. Blood, whole and unfractionated, served as the source for total RNA extraction. The table lists this clonotype with many counts. This sequence was found in a female donor in good health.

Here the CDR3 reads CSVEERQGIAEAFF. The CDR3 DNA reads TGCAGCGTTGAAGAGAGACAGGGCATAGCTGAAGCTTTCTTT. The chain carries TRBV29-1 and TRBJ1-1, with 7 positions matching TRBD1. Germline CDR1 is SQVTM and CDR2 is ANQGSEA. V lost 0 bases to trimming and J lost 6 bases; unmatched junction nucleotides: 7. This CDR3 spans 14 amino acids.